This T cell receptor beta chain was recorded in a study of T cells in Graves' hyperthyroidism and ophthalmopathy. Many counts were recorded for this clonotype. There were TCR beta CDR3 regions amplified from RNA transcripts. Primed by the HTBI set, a first-round RT-PCR was run on the TCR CDR3. TCRdb reprocessed the multiplex PCR reads via MiXCR and lists one record per CDR3 protein. The sample contains under 300,000 distinct CDR3 sequences, around 15% of which appear only once. The V and J ends lost 6 bases and 0 bases respectively, with 12 bases between them. The length of the CDR3 is 14 residues. Per germline, CDR1 MNHNS and CDR2 SASEGT.

The chain is built from TRBV6-1 and TRBJ2-7; D could derive from TRBD1 or TRBD2 (5 bases each). Material: blood. The TCR sequence derives from a woman in her forties or fifties with Graves' hyperthyroidism that later progressed to Graves' ophthalmopathy. CDR3 amino acids: CASRGDAHSYEQYF. DNA of the CDR3: TGTGCCAGCAGAGGGGACGCACACTCCTACGAGCAGTACTTC.